The sequence of this T cell receptor beta chain was determined in a study of blood T cell repertoires in COVID-19. Sequencing was performed with immunoSEQ multiplex PCR; in TCRdb, only in-frame clones are kept and a portion is missing. The sample has 150,000 to 200,000 clones; roughly 87% are singletons. There are 17 residues in the CDR3. Germline CDR1 LGHDT, CDR2 YNNKEL (reference sequence). The V gene end was trimmed by 4 bases and the J gene end by 4 bases; junction bases not matched to a gene: 12. V and J are TRBV3-1 (or the pseudogene TRBV3-2) and TRBJ2-7; 11 bases are shared with TRBD2. The TCR sequence derives from a woman in her forties or fifties with acute or convalescent COVID-19. Sequencing was done on a sample of peripheral blood. This CDR3 reads CASSRQGTSGHQYEQYF. Here the CDR3 DNA reads TGTGCCAGCAGCCGCCAGGGGACTAGCGGACACCAATACGAGCAGTACTTC.